Below, 27 T cell receptor beta chains from the same sample are listed, as sequenced in a study of neurological immune-mediated disorders. TCRdb recomputed calls from the 5' RACE reads with MiXCR, one row per CDR3 protein. The data hold tens of thousands of distinct CDR3 sequences, with 2% to 2.5% observed a single time. The sequencing input was PBMCs. These receptors all stem from a man in his fifties or sixties with multiple sclerosis.

The sample holds many counts of this clonotype. The V gene is TRBV20-1, the J gene TRBJ1-1, with TRBD1 as a possible D gene (5 bases). The CDR3 has 14 amino acids. V was shortened by 0 bases and J by 8 bases, with 16 bases between the two germline ends. Germline V gene lookup returns CDR1 DFQATT and CDR2 SNEGSKA (reference sequence). The CDR3 region is CSARDGRGGTEAFF. In nucleotides, the CDR3 is TGCAGTGCTAGAGATGGGAGGGGAGGTACGGAAGCTTTCTTT.

This clonotype occurred many times. The chain is built from TRBV10-3 and TRBJ2-3; 13 positions match TRBD2. The CDR3 length is 19 residues. Trimming cost V 4 bases and J 4 bases; bases outside gene matches: 14. Germline CDR1 and CDR2: ENHRY and SYGVKD. The CDR3 DNA reads as TGTGCCATCAGTGGTCGACAACTAGCGGGGGGGAGGAGGTCAGATACGCAGTATTTT. As protein: CAISGRQLAGGRRSDTQYF.

This clonotype was seen many times. The V call is TRBV3-1, the J call TRBJ2-2; 7 bases line up with TRBD1. Germline-derived CDR1 and CDR2 are LGHDT and YNNKEL (reference sequence). The CDR3 is made up of 15 amino acids. The V gene end was trimmed by 6 bases and the J gene end by 5 bases; junction bases not matched to a gene: 9. The CDR3 sequence is CASRHTGALTGELFF. The CDR3 DNA is TGTGCCAGCAGACACACAGGGGCGTTGACCGGGGAGCTGTTTTTT.

This clonotype came up many times. The chain has TRBV5-1 and TRBJ1-4; D is possibly TRBD1 (5 bases). V was cut by 0 bases and J by 3 bases, with 9 bases left in between. CDR3 length equals 15 residues. The germline V gene encodes CDR1 SGHRS and CDR2 YFSETQ. CDR3 nucleotide sequence: TGCGCCAGCAGCTTGGATGGGGCACCTAATGAAAAACTGTTTTTT. Amino acid sequence: CASSLDGAPNEKLFF. Full variable domain (outside the CDR3, taken from reference TRBV5-1 and TRBJ1-4): KAGVTQTPRYLIKTRGQQVTLSCSPISGHRSVSWYQQTPGQGLQFLFEYFSETQRNKGNFPGRFSGRQFSNSRSEMNVSTLELGDSALYLCASSLDGAPNEKLFFGSGTQLSVL.

This clonotype occurred many times. The J gene is TRBJ1-4, the V gene TRBV19; D perhaps matches TRBD1 (5 bases). Per germline, CDR1 LNHDA and CDR2 SQIVND (reference sequence). The V end lost 9 bases, the J end lost 2 bases, and 13 bases lay between the germline ends. The length of the CDR3 is 14 residues. CDR3 nucleotide sequence: TGTGCCAGCCATGGGGCTGCTACTAATGAAAAACTGTTTTTT. Encoded protein: CASHGAATNEKLFF.

This clonotype was counted ten times or more. The rearrangement joins TRBV6-5 to TRBJ2-7, with D perhaps TRBD2 (6 bases). Germline CDR1 and CDR2: MNHEY and SVGAGI. Trimming left V 2 bases short and J 2 bases short, with 10 bases between. This CDR3 contains 14 residues. CDR3: CASSYLGRTYEQYF. CDR3 DNA: TGTGCCAGCAGTTACCTAGGGAGGACCTACGAGCAGTACTTC.

This clonotype occurred many times. The V and J genes are TRBV4-3 and TRBJ1-6, with D unclear. Germline V gives CDR1 LGHNA, CDR2 YSLEER. V was cut by 6 bases and J by 8 bases, with 20 bases left in between. The CDR3 is 16 amino acids. CDR3 sequence (DNA): TGCGCCAGCAGTTGGGCCGAGGGTTCTACGTATTCACCCCTCCACTTT. This translates into CASSWAEGSTYSPLHF.

This clonotype has at least ten counts. V gene TRBV29-1 combines with J gene TRBJ1-5; unclear D gene. Trimming cost V 4 bases and J 1 base, with 8 bases left between them. CDR1 is SQVTM and CDR2 is ANQGSEA in the germline V gene. CDR3 length equals 13 residues. The CDR3 protein is CSVVKESNQPQHF. The DNA for the CDR3 is TGCAGCGTTGTCAAGGAAAGCAATCAGCCCCAGCATTTT.

This clonotype occurred many times. The CDR3 protein is CASSADRFYEQYF. The CDR3 coding sequence is TGTGCCAGTAGTGCGGACAGATTCTACGAGCAGTACTTC. The chain employs TRBV19 and TRBJ2-7; a possible D gene is TRBD1 (6 bases). CDR1 is LNHDA, CDR2 SQIVND, per germline (reference sequence). CDR3 size: 13 residues. V lost 5 bases and J 3 bases, leaving 11 bases between the germline ends.

This clonotype was recorded at least ten times. The V and J genes are TRBV3-1 and TRBJ2-2, with unresolved D. CDR3 size: 16 residues. Germline-derived CDR1 and CDR2 are LGHDT and YNNKEL (reference sequence). V shed 4 bases and J shed 0 bases, with 12 bases lying between them. The CDR3, as DNA: TGTGCCAGCAGCCCCCTCGGCAGGACGAACACCGGGGAGCTGTTTTTT. The encoded protein is CASSPLGRTNTGELFF.

This clonotype occurred many times. This sequence joins TRBV7-2 and TRBJ2-2; perhaps TRBD2 as D (7 bases). Germline-derived CDR1 and CDR2 are SGHTA and FQGNSA. V lost 5 bases and J 4 bases, leaving 17 bases between the germline ends. The CDR3 sequence is 16 residues long. The CDR3 bases are TGTGCCAGCAGCCCTCCCTCCGGGGGGCTCACCGGGGAGCTGTTTTTT. Translation gives CASSPPSGGLTGELFF.

The chain employs TRBV19 and TRBJ1-6, with a weak D call TRBD1 (5 bases). CDR3 size: 13 residues. V gave up 5 bases and J gave up 9 bases, with 11 bases separating them. Germline V gene sequence: CDR1 LNHDA, CDR2 SQIVND (reference sequence). CDR3 region: CASSQGAISPLHF. Written as DNA, the CDR3 is TGTGCCAGTAGTCAGGGTGCTATTTCACCCCTCCACTTT.

Many counts were recorded for this clonotype. This chain uses TRBV6-2 or TRBV6-3 with TRBJ2-1; 8 positions match TRBD1. The CDR3 extends over 14 amino acids. V shed 7 bases and J 3 bases; nucleotides not matched to a gene: 5. In germline, CDR1 is MNHEY, CDR2 SVGEGT. In DNA form, the CDR3 reads TGTGCCAGCACCCGACAGGGGATCTACAATGAGCAGTTCTTC. It specifies CASTRQGIYNEQFF.

This clonotype was counted at least ten times. This chain connects TRBV20-1 to TRBJ2-3; possibly TRBD2 for D (6 bases). The V end lost 3 bases, the J end lost 0 bases, and 10 bases lay between the germline ends. Germline V lookup: CDR1 DFQATT, CDR2 SNEGSKA (reference sequence). This CDR3 has 14 amino acids. The CDR3 DNA sequence: TGCAGTGCTAGCGGGGGAGCTAGCACAGATACGCAGTATTTT. Translated, it gives CSASGGASTDTQYF.

This clonotype was detected many times. The chain has TRBV7-9 and TRBJ2-7; no reliable D call. This CDR3 spans 16 amino acids. Germline CDR1 and CDR2: SEHNR and FQNEAQ (reference sequence). V shed 0 bases and J shed 0 bases, with 12 bases lying between them. CDR3 region: CASSLAGITSSYEQYF. DNA of the CDR3: TGTGCCAGCAGCTTAGCAGGGATTACGTCCTCCTACGAGCAGTACTTC.

This clonotype showed up many times. As DNA, the CDR3 is TGTGCCAGCACCAAGACAGGGGTTATACATTCACCCCTCCACTTT. This encodes CASTKTGVIHSPLHF. The chain joins TRBV6-5 to TRBJ1-6; 8 bases match TRBD1. The V segment lost 7 bases and the J segment 8 bases; nucleotides outside the gene matches: 10. The CDR3 is 15 amino acids. The germline V gene has CDR1 MNHEY and CDR2 SVGAGI.

This clonotype showed up many times. V is TRBV7-2 and J is TRBJ2-7, with D perhaps being TRBD1 or TRBD2 (6 bases each). V was clipped by 0 bases and J by 4 bases, with 10 bases between them. The CDR3 has 14 residues. In germline, CDR1 is SGHTA, CDR2 FQGNSA. CDR3 nucleotides: TGTGCCAGCAGCTTAGCGGGGGGCCAATACGAGCAGTACTTC. Protein sequence: CASSLAGGQYEQYF.

The sample holds many counts of this clonotype. The V call is TRBV12-3 or TRBV12-4, the J call TRBJ2-1; the D gene is possibly TRBD2 (6 bases). V was pared by 3 bases and J by 0 bases, with 27 bases between. This CDR3 has 21 amino acids. In nucleotides, the CDR3 is TGTGCCAGCAGTTTGAGCCGACTGGGTCTAGCGCTCATTGGCTCCTACAATGAGCAGTTCTTC. Protein: CASSLSRLGLALIGSYNEQFF.

This clonotype was recorded many times. CDR3 region: CASRGHKFMNTEAFF. The CDR3 region has the DNA TGTGCCAGCCGAGGACACAAGTTCATGAACACTGAAGCTTTCTTT. This chain joins TRBV6-2 or TRBV6-3 and TRBJ1-1; a possible D gene is TRBD1 (5 bases). CDR3 length equals 15 residues. Per the germline V gene, CDR1 is MNHEY and CDR2 is SVGEGT. Between the trimmed V and J ends, which lost 8 bases and 0 bases, there was a span of 16 bases.

This clonotype was recorded at least ten times. The chain combines TRBV5-1 with TRBJ2-5; 9 bases map to TRBD1. Per the germline V gene, CDR1 is SGHRS and CDR2 is YFSETQ. The CDR3 sequence is 14 residues long. V dropped 2 bases and J dropped 5; count of bases not matched to a gene: 4. The CDR3 here is CASSLQGARETQYF. The DNA of the CDR3 is TGCGCCAGCAGCTTACAGGGGGCCCGTGAGACCCAGTACTTC.

This clonotype was seen ten or more times. This chain joins TRBV29-1 and TRBJ2-4; 9 bases map to TRBD1. The V gene end was trimmed by 6 bases and the J gene end by 5 bases; junction bases not matched to a gene: 2. This CDR3 is built from 12 residues. The germline V gene encodes CDR1 SQVTM and CDR2 ANQGSEA. The CDR3 is CSVRDRENIQYF. The DNA of the CDR3 is TGCAGCGTCCGGGACAGGGAAAACATTCAGTACTTC.

In this sample, this clonotype turned up many times. CDR3 coding DNA: TGTGCCAGCAGCCGAGGAGAGACCCAGTACTTC. Its translation is CASSRGETQYF. This chain links TRBV7-7 with TRBJ2-5; D not certain. Germline CDR1 reads SSHAT; CDR2 reads FNYEAQ (reference sequence). V was pared by 5 bases and J by 4 bases, with 5 bases between. The CDR3 has 11 amino acids.

This clonotype was detected many times. The DNA for the CDR3 is TGCGCCAGCACCCCAACGGACAGGGCTGGGGCCAACGTCCTGACTTTC. Translation: CASTPTDRAGANVLTF. The chain combines TRBV5-1 with TRBJ2-6; 8 nucleotides line up with TRBD1. The V gene's germline CDR1 is SGHRS and CDR2 YFSETQ. This CDR3 has 16 residues. The V gene end was trimmed by 6 bases and the J gene end by 2 bases; junction bases not matched to a gene: 7.

This clonotype has ten or more counts. The chain is built from TRBV20-1 and TRBJ2-5; D is possibly TRBD1 (6 bases). Germline V gene data show CDR1 as DFQATT and CDR2 as SNEGSKA (reference sequence). V lost 0 bases, J lost 7 bases, and 24 bases lay in between. The CDR3 contains 17 residues. The CDR3 region is CSARDLVVAGASATQYF. For the CDR3, the DNA is TGCAGTGCTAGAGATCTGGTTGTGGCAGGGGCGTCGGCGACCCAGTACTTC.

This clonotype has a count of ten or more. V gene TRBV5-1 combines with J gene TRBJ1-4; D is undetermined. Germline V gene lookup returns CDR1 SGHRS and CDR2 YFSETQ. The CDR3 totals 14 residues. Trimming removed 4 bases at V and 5 bases at J, with 12 bases between. CDR3 amino acids: CASSPEGRNEKLFF. As DNA, the CDR3 is TGCGCCAGCAGCCCCGAAGGGCGCAATGAAAAACTGTTTTTT.

This clonotype was recorded at least ten times. V gene TRBV20-1 combines with J gene TRBJ2-5, with 9 positions matching TRBD2. CDR1 is DFQATT and CDR2 is SNEGSKA in the germline V gene (reference sequence). This CDR3 is built from 13 residues. V shed 2 bases and J 3 bases; nucleotides not matched to a gene: 1. The CDR3 is CSARRGGEETQYF. CDR3 sequence (DNA): TGCAGTGCTAGACGCGGGGGGGAAGAGACCCAGTACTTC.

This clonotype was counted at least ten times. The gene calls are TRBV20-1 and TRBJ2-5, with 10 nucleotides matching TRBD2. Trimming removed 6 bases from V and 2 bases from J; junction bases left unmatched: 12. Germline V gene lookup returns CDR1 DFQATT and CDR2 SNEGSKA (reference sequence). The CDR3 sequence is 16 residues long. CDR3 residues: CSAPDLASGGQETQYF. The CDR3, as DNA: TGCAGTGCCCCCGACCTGGCTAGCGGGGGACAAGAGACCCAGTACTTC.